The next 5 T cell receptor beta chains were all read from a single sample in a study of PD-L1 blockade in urothelial cancer. Time point specified: pretreatment peripheral blood. Produced via immunoSEQ multiplex PCR; TCRdb's table is partial and in-frame only. The data hold just over 50,000 clones, with around 72% observed a single time. The input for sequencing was PBMCs, taken around atezolizumab (anti-PD-L1) treatment. Every receptor here comes from a man aged 65-85 years with urothelial cancer.

The V gene is TRBV4-3, the J gene TRBJ2-3; 12 nucleotides match TRBD2. Germline trimming cut 3 bases from V and 6 bases from J; bases unmatched to any gene: 7. CDR3 length: 16 residues. Germline CDR1 LGHNA, CDR2 YSLEER. The CDR3: CASSHRLAGDSDTQYF. CDR3 nucleotide sequence: TGCGCCAGCAGCCACCGACTAGCGGGAGATTCGGATACGCAGTATTTT.

V and J are TRBV5-8 and TRBJ2-1, with 8 nucleotides matching TRBD2. CDR3 length equals 15 residues. The trim removed 6 bases at V and 3 bases at J, leaving 8 bases unmatched. In germline, CDR1 is SGHTS, CDR2 YDEGEE. The CDR3 here is CASIRQRGYYNEQFF. DNA of the CDR3: TGTGCCAGCATCAGGCAGCGGGGGTACTACAATGAGCAGTTCTTC.

The chain combines TRBV23-1 with TRBJ1-4, with 8 bases that match TRBD1. TRBV23-1 is an ORF, and what it does is uncertain. Trimming took 3 bases from V and 7 from J; bases not matched to a gene: 4. The CDR3 length is 14 residues. The CDR3 region is CASSHDRGGEKLFF. CDR3 bases: TGCGCCAGCAGTCATGACAGGGGTGGTGAAAAACTGTTTTTT.

In DNA, the CDR3 is TGTGCCACTTCTCAGGGGGCGCAGAGCACTGAAGCTTTCTTT. Its protein product is CATSQGAQSTEAFF. The chain combines TRBV9 with TRBJ1-1; 8 nucleotides align to TRBD1. The V and J ends lost 9 bases and 4 bases, in that order; junction bases with no gene match: 11. The CDR3 consists of 14 residues. Germline loops: CDR1 SGDLS, CDR2 YYNGEE.

This clone showed up just a few times. CDR3 in amino acids: CASSSTSGAYTGELFF. CDR3 in DNA: TGTGCCAGCAGCTCGACTAGCGGGGCATACACCGGGGAGCTGTTTTTT. The gene calls are TRBV7-6 and TRBJ2-2; 11 bases align to TRBD2. This CDR3 region has 16 residues. The germline V gene has CDR1 SGHVS and CDR2 FNYEAQ. After removal of 4 bases from V and 3 bases from J, the junction contained 4 bases not matched to a gene.